Each of the 14 T cell receptor beta chains below was sequenced from the same sample in a study of technical replicates of blood from several donors. Using immunoSEQ multiplex PCR, the repertoire was profiled, and TCRdb retains in-frame clones only, with some absent. Of over 70,000 clones in the sample, approximately 95% were seen once. Sample: T cells isolated from PBMCs. The receptor source for this set is a human donor in good health.

The V call is TRBV2, the J call TRBJ1-1, with D perhaps TRBD1 (5 bases). The ends were cut back, 2 bases at V and 3 bases at J, with 10 bases in the middle. The CDR3 has 14 residues. From germline, CDR1 is SNHLY and CDR2 FYNNEI. The DNA of the CDR3 is TGTGCCAGCAGTGAATCAGGGCCGTACACTGAAGCTTTCTTT. It is translated as CASSESGPYTEAFF.

The CDR3 loop reads CASSLWTGTNTEAFF. The CDR3 region has the DNA TGTGCCAGCAGTTTATGGACAGGGACGAACACTGAAGCTTTCTTT. V and J are TRBV28 and TRBJ1-1; 7 bases agree with TRBD1. V gave up 0 bases and J gave up 1 base; unmatched junction bases: 2. CDR1 and CDR2 (germline): MDHEN, SYDVKM. The CDR3 runs 15 residues. The variable domain in full, with the rest retrieved from reference TRBV28 and TRBJ1-1, is DVKVTQSSRYLVKRTGEKVFLECVQDMDHENMFWYRQDPGLGLRLIYFSYDVKMKEKGDIPEGYSVSREKKERFSLILESASTNQTSMYLCASSLWTGTNTEAFFGQGTRLTVV.

The CDR3 protein is CASRMRQGVYGYTF. CDR3 sequence (DNA): TGTGCCAGCAGAATGCGACAGGGTGTTTATGGCTACACCTTC. J is TRBJ1-2 and V is TRBV6-1; 7 bases map to TRBD1. The CDR3 is 14 amino acids. Germline V gene data show CDR1 as MNHNS and CDR2 as SASEGT. Trimming cost V 6 bases and J 5 bases; bases outside gene matches: 9.

This chain joins TRBV29-1 and TRBJ2-5; D might be TRBD1 (5 bases). Germline V gives CDR1 SQVTM, CDR2 ANQGSEA. V was clipped by 6 bases and J by 3 bases, with 17 bases between them. The CDR3 consists of 14 residues. The CDR3 is CSVRFQGWEETQYF. Here the CDR3 DNA reads TGCAGCGTCCGTTTCCAGGGTTGGGAAGAGACCCAGTACTTC.

On this clone itself: At one end, the junction sequence differs from germline, possibly due to a read error. The V call is TRBV7-7, the J call TRBJ2-1; no clear D. The CDR3 extends over 16 amino acids. The germline CDR1 and CDR2 sequences are SSHAT and FNYEAQ (reference sequence). The CDR3, as DNA: TGTGCTAGCAGCTTAGATCTCCAGTCTACTATCAATGAGCAGTTCTTC. Amino acid sequence: CASSLDLQSTINEQFF.

The chain employs TRBV7-2 and TRBJ2-2; D might be TRBD1 (6 bases). The CDR3 extends over 17 amino acids. The germline gives CDR1 SGHTA, CDR2 FQGNSA. V lost 6 bases and J 0 bases, leaving 17 bases between the germline ends. In DNA form, the CDR3 reads TGTGCCAGCAGAAGGGGGACGACAGCCACGAACACCGGGGAGCTGTTTTTT. The encoded protein is CASRRGTTATNTGELFF.

The rearrangement joins TRBV28 to TRBJ2-3; 8 bases line up with TRBD2. The CDR3 contains 16 residues. The trim removed 3 bases at V and 2 bases at J, leaving 7 bases unmatched. The germline V gene encodes CDR1 MDHEN and CDR2 SYDVKM. The CDR3 nucleotides read TGTGCCAGCAGTTTTGCGGGGGGCGATATCACAGATACGCAGTATTTT. Translating gives CASSFAGGDITDTQYF.

The rearrangement joins TRBV5-4 to TRBJ2-1; 15 nucleotides line up with TRBD2. V lost 4 bases, J lost 3 bases, and 5 bases stayed unmatched. Germline V gene data show CDR1 as SGHNT and CDR2 as YYREEE (reference sequence). The CDR3 contains 17 residues. CDR3 sequence: CASSPGLAGGLYNEQFF. The CDR3 DNA is TGTGCCAGCAGCCCGGGACTAGCGGGAGGACTCTACAATGAGCAGTTCTTC.

The chain uses TRBV7-9 and TRBJ2-7; 9 bases align to TRBD2. This CDR3 contains 15 residues. J lost 0 bases, V lost 5 bases, and 5 bases had no gene match. CDR1 and CDR2 from the germline V gene are SEHNR and FQNEAQ (reference sequence). The CDR3 here is CASSPSGRSSYEQYF. CDR3 DNA: TGTGCCAGCAGCCCCAGCGGGAGGAGCTCCTACGAGCAGTACTTC.

Written as DNA, the CDR3 is TGCGCCAGCAGAATAGCTTCGGAATTAAACACTGAAGCTTTCTTT. Translation gives CASRIASELNTEAFF. V and J are TRBV5-1 and TRBJ1-1; no firm D call. There are 15 residues in the CDR3. Looked up from germline, CDR1 is SGHRS and CDR2 is YFSETQ. V lost 5 bases and J lost 2, with 16 bases in between. Using reference TRBV5-1 and TRBJ1-1 for the parts outside the CDR3, the full variable domain is KAGVTQTPRYLIKTRGQQVTLSCSPISGHRSVSWYQQTPGQGLQFLFEYFSETQRNKGNFPGRFSGRQFSNSRSEMNVSTLELGDSALYLCASRIASELNTEAFFGQGTRLTVV.

Here the CDR3 reads CASSVADEQFF. CDR3 DNA: TGTGCCAGCAGCGTAGCGGATGAGCAGTTCTTC. V and J are TRBV9 and TRBJ2-1; D remains ambiguous. Germline CDR1 reads SGDLS; CDR2 reads YYNGEE. This CDR3 contains 11 residues. The ends were cut back, 0 bases at V and 8 bases at J, with 3 bases in the middle.

V usage is TRBV9 and J usage is TRBJ2-2; 8 bases line up with TRBD2. V shed 4 bases and J 4 bases; nucleotides not matched to a gene: 9. This CDR3 contains 16 residues. CDR1 is SGDLS and CDR2 is YYNGEE in the germline V gene. CDR3 amino acids: CASSRWSGSGTGELFF. CDR3 coding DNA: TGTGCCAGCAGCAGATGGAGCGGGAGCGGCACCGGGGAGCTGTTTTTT. Complete variable domain (other parts from reference TRBV9 and TRBJ2-2): DSGVTQTPKHLITATGQRVTLRCSPRSGDLSVYWYQQSLDQGLQFLIQYYNGEERAKGNILERFSAQQFPDLHSELNLSSLELGDSALYFCASSRWSGSGTGELFFGEGSRLTVL.

The chain joins TRBV6-5 to TRBJ2-7; D perhaps matches TRBD2 (5 bases). V dropped 6 bases and J dropped 1 base, with 13 bases sitting between them. The germline V gene encodes CDR1 MNHEY and CDR2 SVGAGI. The CDR3 length is 14 residues. The CDR3 region is CASRPPGGSYEQYF. The CDR3 DNA reads TGTGCCAGCAGGCCGCCAGGCGGGTCCTACGAGCAGTACTTC.

The chain recombines TRBV2 with TRBJ1-1, with TRBD1 matching over 10 bases. The germline CDR1 and CDR2 sequences are SNHLY and FYNNEI. V shed 5 bases, J shed 1 base, and the junction held 1 base outside the gene matches. The CDR3 runs 14 residues. CDR3 coding DNA: TGTGCCAGCAGTCGGACAGGGGGGAACACTGAAGCTTTCTTT. This encodes CASSRTGGNTEAFF.